A single sample is the source of the 15 T cell receptor beta chains below, sequenced in a study of blood T cell repertoires in COVID-19. TCRdb's table, derived via immunoSEQ multiplex PCR, lists solely in-frame clones and lacks some. The repertoire holds over 200,000 clones, over 80% seen once, with 25% to 35% in the top ten. Specimen: peripheral blood. Receptors originate from a man aged 40-55 years with acute or convalescent COVID-19.

CDR3 sequence: CASSYEQGTYEQYF. The DNA of the CDR3 is TGTGCCAGCAGTTACGAGCAGGGGACCTACGAGCAGTACTTC. The gene calls are TRBV6-5 and TRBJ2-7, with TRBD1 as a possible D gene (6 bases). Germline lookup yields CDR1 MNHEY and CDR2 SVGAGI. CDR3 length equals 14 residues. The V end lost 2 bases, the J end lost 2 bases, and 10 bases lay between the germline ends.

The J gene is TRBJ1-5, the V gene TRBV18, with TRBD1 as a possible D gene (6 bases). The CDR3 runs to 16 residues. V lost 3 bases, J lost 9 bases, and 21 bases lay in between. Germline CDR1 reads KGHSH; CDR2 reads LQKENI. The CDR3 here is CASSPNGDTALRPQHF. In nucleotides, the CDR3 is TGTGCCAGCTCACCGAACGGGGACACGGCCCTTCGGCCCCAGCATTTT.

The chain employs TRBV5-1 and TRBJ1-6, with 7 bases that match TRBD1. Looked up from germline, CDR1 is SGHRS and CDR2 is YFSETQ. V was clipped by 3 bases and J by 9 bases; unmatched bases: 9. The length of the CDR3 is 15 residues. In DNA form, the CDR3 reads TGCGCCAGCAGCTCTGGGGACAGTCGAGGTTCACCCCTCCACTTT. As protein: CASSSGDSRGSPLHF.

The chain couples TRBV5-6 to TRBJ1-2, with D maybe TRBD1 (5 bases). Germline CDR1 and CDR2: SGHDT and YYEEEE. The V end was cut by 0 bases, the J end by 3 bases, with 9 bases between. The CDR3 loop spans 14 amino acids. CDR3 coding DNA: TGTGCCAGCAGCTTGGACAGGAGGGACTATGGCTACACCTTC. It encodes CASSLDRRDYGYTF. Together with reference TRBV5-6 and TRBJ1-2, the CDR3 gives the full variable domain: DAGVTQSPTHLIKTRGQQVTLRCSPKSGHDTVSWYQQALGQGPQFIFQYYEEEERQRGNFPDRFSGHQFPNYSSELNVNALLLGDSALYLCASSLDRRDYGYTFGSGTRLTVV.

The chain joins TRBV7-2 to TRBJ2-1; 8 bases line up with TRBD2. J was trimmed by 7 bases and V by 2 bases; bases with no gene match: 7. CDR3 length: 15 residues. The germline gives CDR1 SGHTA, CDR2 FQGNSA. The CDR3 DNA reads as TGTGCCAGCAGCTTACACAGCGGGAGTGGAAATGAGCAGTTCTTC. It codes for CASSLHSGSGNEQFF.

This chain uses TRBV5-4 with TRBJ2-1, with 13 bases that match TRBD2. Germline trimming cut 5 bases from V and 5 bases from J; bases unmatched to any gene: 7. Germline V gene data show CDR1 as SGHNT and CDR2 as YYREEE (reference sequence). The CDR3 runs to 16 residues. The CDR3 spells CASRVTSGRANNEQFF. The CDR3 DNA is TGTGCCAGCAGGGTAACTAGCGGGAGGGCCAACAATGAGCAGTTCTTC. The entire variable domain, with the rest obtained from reference TRBV5-4 and TRBJ2-1, is as follows: ETGVTQSPTHLIKTRGQQVTLRCSSQSGHNTVSWYQQALGQGPQFIFQYYREEENGRGNFPPRFSGLQFPNYSSELNVNALELDDSALYLCASRVTSGRANNEQFFGPGTRLTVL.

The genes are TRBV5-5 and TRBJ1-5; a weak D match, TRBD1 (5 bases). Trimming pared 0 bases from V and 3 bases from J, leaving 10 bases between. CDR3 length: 15 amino acids. Per the germline V gene, CDR1 is SGHKS and CDR2 is YYEKEE (reference sequence). CDR3 coding DNA: TGTGCCAGCAGCTTGGTGCCAGGGTACAATCAGCCCCAGCATTTT. This encodes CASSLVPGYNQPQHF.

The rearrangement links TRBV10-1 to TRBJ2-1, with 11 bases identical to TRBD2. V was pared by 3 bases and J by 7 bases, with 8 bases of the junction left unmatched. Germline loops: CDR1 WNHNN, CDR2 SYGVQD (reference sequence). This CDR3 has 16 residues. The CDR3 sequence is CASSDRLAGGLNEQFF. CDR3 nucleotide sequence: TGCGCCAGCAGTGACAGGCTAGCGGGAGGTTTGAATGAGCAGTTCTTC.

This clone appeared a few times. The chain has TRBV30 and TRBJ1-3; D call uncertain. V gave up 3 bases and J gave up 5 bases, with 8 bases separating them. The length of the CDR3 is 12 residues. Germline CDR1 is GTSNPN and CDR2 is SVGIG (reference sequence). Here the CDR3 reads CAWSHSRNTIYF. The CDR3 nucleotides read TGTGCCTGGAGCCACAGCAGAAACACCATATATTTT.

The CDR3 loop reads CASSLGAGGREETQYF. The CDR3 region has the DNA TGTGCCAGCAGCTTAGGCGCGGGAGGGCGGGAGGAGACCCAGTACTTC. The chain is built from TRBV13 and TRBJ2-5, with 9 bases lining up with TRBD2. V was pared by 0 bases and J by 5 bases, with 7 bases of the junction left unmatched. Per germline, CDR1 PRHDT and CDR2 FYEKMQ (reference sequence). CDR3 length: 16 amino acids.

CDR3 coding DNA: TGCAGCGTTGAAGATCGAGGTCAGTACAATGAGCAGTTCTTC. Its protein is CSVEDRGQYNEQFF. The genes are TRBV29-1 and TRBJ2-1, with no clear D. V dropped 0 bases and J dropped 4 bases, with 10 bases sitting between them. Per germline, CDR1 SQVTM and CDR2 ANQGSEA. This CDR3 has 14 amino acids.

This clone was seen only once. V is TRBV5-1 and J is TRBJ2-1; TRBD2 matches at 15 bases. The trim removed 4 bases at V and 5 bases at J, leaving 10 bases unmatched. CDR3 length: 18 amino acids. Germline-derived CDR1 and CDR2 are SGHRS and YFSETQ. CDR3 sequence reads: CASSPLGLAGGGNNEQFF. CDR3 DNA: TGCGCCAGCAGCCCTCTAGGACTAGCGGGAGGGGGAAACAATGAGCAGTTCTTC.

This rearrangement joins TRBV7-2 to TRBJ2-2; the D gene is possibly TRBD1 (5 bases). Per the germline V gene, CDR1 is SGHTA and CDR2 is FQGNSA. This CDR3 has 14 amino acids. V was shortened by 2 bases and J by 5 bases, with 9 bases between the two germline ends. The DNA for the CDR3 is TGTGCCAGCAGCTTAATCAGGGATACCGGGGAGCTGTTTTTT. Residues: CASSLIRDTGELFF.

J is TRBJ1-1 and V is TRBV3-1 (or the pseudogene TRBV3-2); D remains unclear. CDR3 length: 13 amino acids. The V and J ends lost 1 base and 5 bases respectively, with 8 bases between them. CDR1 and CDR2 from the germline V gene are LGHDT and YNNKEL (reference sequence). The CDR3 coding sequence is TGTGCCAGCAGCCAAGTTGCGGAAACTGAAGCTTTCTTT. Protein: CASSQVAETEAFF.

The chain employs TRBV15 and TRBJ1-5; D gene ambiguous. The CDR3 loop spans 16 amino acids. V gave up 4 bases and J gave up 6 bases, with 19 bases separating them. Looked up from germline, CDR1 is LNHNV and CDR2 is YYDKDF (reference sequence). The CDR3 nucleotides read TGTGCCACCAGCAATCCGATGATCCGGGAGAGTCAGCCCCAGCATTTT. It is translated as CATSNPMIRESQPQHF.